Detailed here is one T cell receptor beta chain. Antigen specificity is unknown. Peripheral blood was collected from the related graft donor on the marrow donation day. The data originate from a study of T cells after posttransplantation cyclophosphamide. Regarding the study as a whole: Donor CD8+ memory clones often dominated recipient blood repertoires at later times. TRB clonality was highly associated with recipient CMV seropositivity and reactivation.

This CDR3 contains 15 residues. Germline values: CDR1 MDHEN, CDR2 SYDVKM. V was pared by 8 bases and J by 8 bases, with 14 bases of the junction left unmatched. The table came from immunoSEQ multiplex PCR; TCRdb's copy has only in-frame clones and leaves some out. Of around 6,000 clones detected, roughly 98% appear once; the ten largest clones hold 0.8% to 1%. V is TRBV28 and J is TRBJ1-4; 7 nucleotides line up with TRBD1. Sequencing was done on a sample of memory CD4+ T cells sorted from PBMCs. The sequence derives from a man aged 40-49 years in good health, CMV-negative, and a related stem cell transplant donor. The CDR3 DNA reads TGTGCCAGCGGACAAGGAGGGGGCGAAGAGGAAAAACTGTTTTTT. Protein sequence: CASGQGGGEEEKLFF. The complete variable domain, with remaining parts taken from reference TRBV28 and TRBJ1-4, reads DVKVTQSSRYLVKRTGEKVFLECVQDMDHENMFWYRQDPGLGLRLIYFSYDVKMKEKGDIPEGYSVSREKKERFSLILESASTNQTSMYLCASGQGGGEEEKLFFGSGTQLSVL.